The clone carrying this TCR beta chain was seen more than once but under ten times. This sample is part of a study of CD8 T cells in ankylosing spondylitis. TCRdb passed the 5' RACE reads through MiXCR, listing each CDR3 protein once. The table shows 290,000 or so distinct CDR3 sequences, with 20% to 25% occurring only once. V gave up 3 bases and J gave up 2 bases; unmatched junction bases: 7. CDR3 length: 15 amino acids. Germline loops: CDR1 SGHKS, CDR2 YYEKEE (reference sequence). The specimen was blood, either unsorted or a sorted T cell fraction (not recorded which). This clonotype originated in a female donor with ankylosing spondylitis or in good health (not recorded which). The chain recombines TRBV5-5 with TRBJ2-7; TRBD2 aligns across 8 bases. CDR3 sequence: CASSSHGTRAYEQYF. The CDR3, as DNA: TGTGCCAGCAGCTCCCACGGGACTAGGGCCTACGAGCAGTACTTC.